The rows below give T cell receptor beta chains drawn from one sample of a study of T cell changes during pregnancy in multiple sclerosis. Only in-frame clones appear in the TCRdb table, and some are missing; sequencing was by immunoSEQ multiplex PCR. Of tens of thousands of clones in the sample, 90% to 95% were seen once. Sequenced material: peripheral blood, taken after pregnancy. These receptors were taken from a female donor in good health, enrolled as a control in a pregnancy study. Each CDR3 is given with its conserved first and last residue. Fields, in order: J gene, V gene, D gene, clone size, CDR3 DNA, CDR3 protein. A D gene is named only where the DNA matches it firmly. Clone size is not always given. Where it is, it says once, few, many or a class for expanded clones.

j_call: TRBJ1-5
v_call: TRBV10-3
d_call: .
clone_size: once
cdr3_nt: TGTGCCATCAGTGAGCCTGGCTTAAGGCCCCAGCATTTT
cdr3_aa: CAISEPGLRPQHF

j_call: TRBJ2-7
v_call: TRBV18
d_call: .
clone_size: .
cdr3_nt: TGTGCCAGCTCACCGCGGCAGTACTTC
cdr3_aa: CASSPRQYF

j_call: TRBJ2-7
v_call: TRBV2
d_call: TRBD1
clone_size: .
cdr3_nt: TGTGCCAGCAGCCCGACAGGGTTCGAGCAGTACTTC
cdr3_aa: CASSPTGFEQYF

j_call: TRBJ2-1
v_call: TRBV20-1
d_call: .
clone_size: once
cdr3_nt: TGCAGTGCTAGAGCGGGGAATGAGCAGTTCTTC
cdr3_aa: CSARAGNEQFF

j_call: TRBJ2-1
v_call: TRBV29-1
d_call: .
clone_size: .
cdr3_nt: TGCAGCTCCTTAGGCAGGGACAATGAGCAGTTCTTC
cdr3_aa: CSSLGRDNEQFF

j_call: TRBJ1-3
v_call: TRBV29-1
d_call: TRBD1
clone_size: .
cdr3_nt: TGCAGCGGCATAATCCCGACAGGGACCTCTGGAAACACCATATATTTT
cdr3_aa: CSGIIPTGTSGNTIYF

j_call: TRBJ1-4
v_call: TRBV4-1
d_call: .
clone_size: .
cdr3_nt: TGCGCCAGCAGCCAAGATCATGGTGGGAGGGGAAAACTGTTTTTT
cdr3_aa: CASSQDHGGRGKLFF

j_call: TRBJ1-2
v_call: TRBV30
d_call: .
clone_size: .
cdr3_nt: TGTGCCTGGAGCCGGAACTATGGCTACACCTTC
cdr3_aa: CAWSRNYGYTF

j_call: TRBJ2-5
v_call: TRBV28
d_call: .
clone_size: .
cdr3_nt: TGTGCCAGCGATCCCGGGGTCCAAGAGACCCAGTACTTC
cdr3_aa: CASDPGVQETQYF

j_call: TRBJ1-5
v_call: TRBV19
d_call: .
clone_size: .
cdr3_nt: TGTGCCAGTAGTGCGCCCGGGAGCACCTATAGCAATCAGCCCCAGCATTTT
cdr3_aa: CASSAPGSTYSNQPQHF

j_call: TRBJ1-5
v_call: TRBV27
d_call: .
clone_size: once
cdr3_nt: TGTGCCAGCAGTCCGGGAGGGGCCGGGGTTCCCCAGCATTTT
cdr3_aa: CASSPGGAGVPQHF

j_call: TRBJ1-2
v_call: TRBV28
d_call: .
clone_size: .
cdr3_nt: TGTGCCAGCAGTCCGCGCCTACAGTCTCTTGGCTACACCTTC
cdr3_aa: CASSPRLQSLGYTF

j_call: TRBJ2-1
v_call: TRBV6-1
d_call: TRBD2
clone_size: .
cdr3_nt: TGTGCCAGCAGTGCTTCGGGACTAGCGGGACTTAGCTCCTACAATGAGCAGTTCTTC
cdr3_aa: CASSASGLAGLSSYNEQFF

j_call: TRBJ2-7
v_call: TRBV5-1
d_call: .
clone_size: .
cdr3_nt: TGCGCCAGCAGCTTGGATCCCTCCTCCTACGAGCAGTACTTC
cdr3_aa: CASSLDPSSYEQYF

j_call: TRBJ2-7
v_call: TRBV6-6
d_call: TRBD2
clone_size: .
cdr3_nt: TGTGCCAGCAGAACTGGGACTAGCGGGACCTACGAGCAGTACTTC
cdr3_aa: CASRTGTSGTYEQYF

j_call: TRBJ1-5
v_call: TRBV5-1
d_call: .
clone_size: .
cdr3_nt: TGCGCCAGCAGCTTGTCAGGAGGTCAGCCCCAGCATTTT
cdr3_aa: CASSLSGGQPQHF

j_call: TRBJ1-2
v_call: TRBV9
d_call: TRBD1
clone_size: .
cdr3_nt: TGTGCCAGCAGCGTCGGGCAGGGGGATTTTGGCTACACCTTC
cdr3_aa: CASSVGQGDFGYTF